A selection of T cell receptor beta chains follows, all from one sample in a study of CXCR3-negative and CXCR3-positive naive CD8 T cells. TCRdb re-called the 5' RACE reads and gives one entry per CDR3 protein, without DNA. The sample's table shows approximately 100,000 distinct CDR3 sequences. Sample: naive CXCR3+ CD8+ T cells from blood. The origin of the receptors is a human donor in good health. Some clones in this sample may be carry-over from other donors' samples. CDR3s include the opening cysteine and the closing phenylalanine or tryptophan.

j_gene: TRBJ1-5
v_gene: TRBV12-5
CDR3aa: CASGSPGQANQPQHF

j_gene: TRBJ1-2
v_gene: TRBV6-2/TRBV6-3
CDR3aa: CASSYVPGSHGYTF

j_gene: TRBJ2-2
v_gene: TRBV24-1
CDR3aa: CATSDNLLGQGATGELFF

j_gene: TRBJ2-7
v_gene: TRBV7-9
CDR3aa: CASTPGTGEYEQYF

j_gene: TRBJ2-1
v_gene: TRBV29-1
CDR3aa: CSVERIIVNEQFF

j_gene: TRBJ2-1
v_gene: TRBV20-1
CDR3aa: CSAPTALAGVHEQFF

j_gene: TRBJ2-7
v_gene: TRBV29-1
CDR3aa: CSVEDSLYEQYF

j_gene: TRBJ2-2
v_gene: TRBV12-3/TRBV12-4
CDR3aa: CASRTDRDRNTGELFF

j_gene: TRBJ2-5
v_gene: TRBV12-3/TRBV12-4
CDR3aa: CASRLHRETQYF

j_gene: TRBJ2-7
v_gene: TRBV7-9
CDR3aa: CASSLAPRYYEQYF

j_gene: TRBJ2-7
v_gene: TRBV14
CDR3aa: CASSQDLRGVYEQYF

j_gene: TRBJ2-1
v_gene: TRBV3-1
CDR3aa: CASRNGIPDRNEQFF

j_gene: TRBJ2-1
v_gene: TRBV29-1
CDR3aa: CSAGTSGFGSYNEQFF

j_gene: TRBJ1-4
v_gene: TRBV5-1
CDR3aa: CASSLAGGAYEKLFF

j_gene: TRBJ2-7
v_gene: TRBV23-1
CDR3aa: CASRQFGSHLTEQYF

j_gene: TRBJ2-4
v_gene: TRBV6-2/TRBV6-3
CDR3aa: CASSLLRDAKNIQYF

j_gene: TRBJ2-1
v_gene: TRBV2
CDR3aa: CASRNRGSYNEQFF

j_gene: TRBJ2-1
v_gene: TRBV10-3
CDR3aa: CAISEQGGGYNEQFF

j_gene: TRBJ1-2
v_gene: TRBV4-1
CDR3aa: CASSQEFFSDNYGYTF

j_gene: TRBJ1-2
v_gene: TRBV29-1
CDR3aa: CSVYRGRLYGYTF

j_gene: TRBJ1-6
v_gene: TRBV28
CDR3aa: CASTAGSSYNSPLHF

j_gene: TRBJ2-2
v_gene: TRBV3-1
CDR3aa: CASSQGTANTGELFF

j_gene: TRBJ2-7
v_gene: TRBV7-9
CDR3aa: CASNEGDRSTYEQYF

j_gene: TRBJ2-7
v_gene: TRBV7-9
CDR3aa: CASSLGLDRSYEQYF

j_gene: TRBJ2-7
v_gene: TRBV29-1
CDR3aa: CSVEDKPYEQYF

j_gene: TRBJ2-3
v_gene: TRBV20-1
CDR3aa: CSARGGRGGTDTQYF

j_gene: TRBJ2-1
v_gene: TRBV11-2
CDR3aa: CASSYPEAGGEQFF

j_gene: TRBJ2-5
v_gene: TRBV7-9
CDR3aa: CASSSPPESQTQYF

j_gene: TRBJ2-7
v_gene: TRBV11-2
CDR3aa: CASRGSYEQYF

j_gene: TRBJ2-1
v_gene: TRBV6-5
CDR3aa: CASSYLGGTLEQFF

j_gene: TRBJ2-1
v_gene: TRBV3-1
CDR3aa: CASSPELAGTYNEQFF

j_gene: TRBJ1-3
v_gene: TRBV14
CDR3aa: CASSQESPDSSSGNTIYF

j_gene: TRBJ1-3
v_gene: TRBV20-1
CDR3aa: CSAKNRGSRDGNTIYF

j_gene: TRBJ1-2
v_gene: TRBV6-5
CDR3aa: CASSYSSGAGGTF

j_gene: TRBJ2-7
v_gene: TRBV21-1
CDR3aa: CASSKDRGTQTSYEQYF

j_gene: TRBJ2-7
v_gene: TRBV7-9
CDR3aa: CASLPFSPGGSYEQYF

j_gene: TRBJ2-1
v_gene: TRBV28
CDR3aa: CASSPQGAPYNEQFF

j_gene: TRBJ2-5
v_gene: TRBV7-2
CDR3aa: CASSLALAAKETQYF

j_gene: TRBJ1-1
v_gene: TRBV6-5
CDR3aa: CASSYETNTEAFF

j_gene: TRBJ2-7
v_gene: TRBV15
CDR3aa: CATSRPLAAGVGYEQYF

j_gene: TRBJ1-1
v_gene: TRBV3-2
CDR3aa: CASSHGQGGENTEAFF

j_gene: TRBJ2-7
v_gene: TRBV21-1
CDR3aa: CASSKGDRSYEQYF

j_gene: TRBJ2-1
v_gene: TRBV20-1
CDR3aa: CSARAGRTASSYNEQFF

j_gene: TRBJ2-1
v_gene: TRBV29-1
CDR3aa: CSLLEGTEYEQFF

j_gene: TRBJ1-2
v_gene: TRBV5-6
CDR3aa: CASSFYGTYTF

j_gene: TRBJ1-1
v_gene: TRBV7-9
CDR3aa: CASSLGLGLEAFF

j_gene: TRBJ2-3
v_gene: TRBV9
CDR3aa: CASSVAPGRSAADTQYF

j_gene: TRBJ1-2
v_gene: TRBV29-1
CDR3aa: CSVGQGYYGYTF